This TCR beta chain derives from a study of CD8 T cells in Susac syndrome. FACS was used to enrich TEMRA cells, whereas the CD8+ and CD4+ T cells were obtained by negative isolation. Reverse transcription of about 0.45 to 1 ug RNA was carried out with random hexamers. TCRdb reprocessed the immunoSEQ multiplex PCR reads with MiXCR, giving one entry per CDR3 protein. The top ten clones hold less than 0.15% of a sample with some 130,000 distinct CDR3 sequences, approximately 94% of them seen once. The CDR3 has 14 amino acids. CDR1 and CDR2 from the germline V gene are SQVTM and ANQGSEA. After removal of 5 bases from V and 4 bases from J, the junction contained 8 bases not matched to a gene.

The sample consisted of CD4+ T cells from PBMCs. This chain links TRBV29-1 with TRBJ2-1; 7 bases align to TRBD1. The receptor was derived from a human donor with multiple sclerosis. The CDR3 nucleotides are TGCAGCGTTATCCCCGGGGACAGATACAATGAGCAGTTCTTC. It yields the protein CSVIPGDRYNEQFF.